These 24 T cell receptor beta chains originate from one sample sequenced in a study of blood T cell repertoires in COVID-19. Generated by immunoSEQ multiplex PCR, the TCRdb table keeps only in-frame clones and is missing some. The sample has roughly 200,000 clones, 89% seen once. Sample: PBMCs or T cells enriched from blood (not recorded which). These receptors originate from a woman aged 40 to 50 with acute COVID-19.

The CDR3 DNA reads TGCGCCAGCATGGAGGGGTACGATGAGACCCAGTACTTC. As protein: CASMEGYDETQYF. The rearrangement uses TRBV5-1 and TRBJ2-5; D might be TRBD2 (6 bases). The germline CDR1 and CDR2 sequences are SGHRS and YFSETQ. V was pared by 6 bases and J by 5 bases, with 14 bases between. This CDR3 region has 13 residues.

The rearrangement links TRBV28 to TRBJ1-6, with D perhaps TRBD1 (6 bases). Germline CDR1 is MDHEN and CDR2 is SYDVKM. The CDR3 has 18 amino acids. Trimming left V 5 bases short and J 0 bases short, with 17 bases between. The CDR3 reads CASSGGQSFSSYNSPLHF. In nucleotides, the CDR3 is TGTGCCAGCAGTGGAGGACAGTCCTTTAGCTCCTATAATTCACCCCTCCACTTT.

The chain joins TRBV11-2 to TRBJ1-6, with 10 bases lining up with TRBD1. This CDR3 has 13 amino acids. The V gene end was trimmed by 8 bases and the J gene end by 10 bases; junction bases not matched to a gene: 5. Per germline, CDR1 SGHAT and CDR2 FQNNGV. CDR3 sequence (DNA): TGTGCCAGCCGCCGACAGGGGGCGTCACCCCTCCACTTT. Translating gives CASRRQGASPLHF.

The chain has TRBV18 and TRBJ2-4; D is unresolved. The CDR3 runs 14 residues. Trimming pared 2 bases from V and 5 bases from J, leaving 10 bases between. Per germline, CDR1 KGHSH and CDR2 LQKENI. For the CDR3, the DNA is TGTGCCAGCTCACCAGAGTCCCAACAAAACATTCAGTACTTC. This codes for CASSPESQQNIQYF.

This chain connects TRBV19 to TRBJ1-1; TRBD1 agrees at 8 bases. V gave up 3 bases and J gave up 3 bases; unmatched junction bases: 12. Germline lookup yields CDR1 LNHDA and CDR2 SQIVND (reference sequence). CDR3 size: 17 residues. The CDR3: CASSIVQGAHADTEAFF. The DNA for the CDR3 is TGTGCCAGTAGTATCGTCCAGGGGGCGCATGCAGACACTGAAGCTTTCTTT.

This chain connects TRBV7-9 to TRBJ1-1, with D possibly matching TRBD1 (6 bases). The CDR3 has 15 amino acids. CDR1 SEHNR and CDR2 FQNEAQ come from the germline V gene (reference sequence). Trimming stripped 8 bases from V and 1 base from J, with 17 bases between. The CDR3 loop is CASRSRGAENTEAFF. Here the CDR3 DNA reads TGTGCCAGCCGATCCAGGGGAGCTGAGAACACTGAAGCTTTCTTT.

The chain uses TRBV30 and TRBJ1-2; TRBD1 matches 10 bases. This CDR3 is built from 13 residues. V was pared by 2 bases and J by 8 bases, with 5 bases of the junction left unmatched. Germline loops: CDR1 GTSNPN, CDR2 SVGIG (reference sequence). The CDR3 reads CAWSRVTGGGYTF. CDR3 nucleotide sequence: TGTGCCTGGAGTAGAGTGACAGGGGGCGGCTACACCTTC.

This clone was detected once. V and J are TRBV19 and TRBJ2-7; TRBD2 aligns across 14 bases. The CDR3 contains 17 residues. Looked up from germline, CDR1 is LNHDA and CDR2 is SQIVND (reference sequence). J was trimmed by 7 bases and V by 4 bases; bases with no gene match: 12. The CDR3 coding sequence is TGTGCCAGTAGTAAGAGGGGGGGGACTAGCGGGAGCCAAGAGCAGTACTTC. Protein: CASSKRGGTSGSQEQYF.

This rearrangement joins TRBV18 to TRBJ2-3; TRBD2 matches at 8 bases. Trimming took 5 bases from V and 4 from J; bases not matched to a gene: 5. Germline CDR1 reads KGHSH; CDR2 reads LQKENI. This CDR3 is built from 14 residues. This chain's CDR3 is CASSRTSFADTQYF. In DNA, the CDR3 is TGTGCCAGCTCAAGGACTAGCTTCGCAGATACGCAGTATTTT.

In DNA, the CDR3 is TGTGCCAGCAGCTTGGTCGCGGGCAACAATGAGCAGTTCTTC. As protein: CASSLVAGNNEQFF. The rearrangement joins TRBV5-4 to TRBJ2-1; possibly TRBD2 for D (5 bases). From germline, CDR1 is SGHNT and CDR2 YYREEE (reference sequence). The CDR3 spans 14 residues. V was cut by 0 bases and J by 5 bases, with 9 bases left in between.

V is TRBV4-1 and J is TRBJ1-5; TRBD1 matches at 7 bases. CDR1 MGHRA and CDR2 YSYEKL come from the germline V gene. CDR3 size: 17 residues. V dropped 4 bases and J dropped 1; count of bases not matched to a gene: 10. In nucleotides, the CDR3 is TGCGCCAGCAGCCCGATAGGGGACAGCCACAGCAATCAGCCCCAGCATTTT. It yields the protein CASSPIGDSHSNQPQHF.

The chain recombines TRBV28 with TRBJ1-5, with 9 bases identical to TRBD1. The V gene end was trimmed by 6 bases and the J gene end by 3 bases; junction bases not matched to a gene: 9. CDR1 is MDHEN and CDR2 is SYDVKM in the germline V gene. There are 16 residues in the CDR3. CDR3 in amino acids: CASSPHGTGINQPQHF. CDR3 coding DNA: TGTGCCAGCAGCCCCCACGGGACAGGGATCAATCAGCCCCAGCATTTT.

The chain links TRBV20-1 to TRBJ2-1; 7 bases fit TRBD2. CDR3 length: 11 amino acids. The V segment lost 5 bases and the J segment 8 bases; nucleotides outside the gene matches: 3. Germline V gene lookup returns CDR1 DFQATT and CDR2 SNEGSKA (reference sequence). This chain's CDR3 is CSAEGRDEQFF. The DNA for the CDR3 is TGCAGTGCTGAGGGGAGGGATGAGCAGTTCTTC.

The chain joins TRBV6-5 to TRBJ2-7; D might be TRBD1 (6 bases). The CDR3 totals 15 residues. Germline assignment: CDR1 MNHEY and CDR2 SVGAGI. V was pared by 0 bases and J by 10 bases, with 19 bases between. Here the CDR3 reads CASSYSTDRRYGQYF. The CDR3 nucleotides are TGTGCCAGCAGTTACTCGACGGACAGACGATACGGACAGTACTTC.

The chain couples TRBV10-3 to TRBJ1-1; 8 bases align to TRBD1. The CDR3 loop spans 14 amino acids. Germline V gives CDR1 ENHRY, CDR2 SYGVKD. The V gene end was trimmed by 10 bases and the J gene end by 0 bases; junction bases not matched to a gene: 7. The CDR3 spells CATRGLGMNTEAFF. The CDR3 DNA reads TGTGCCACCAGGGGGCTTGGGATGAACACTGAAGCTTTCTTT.

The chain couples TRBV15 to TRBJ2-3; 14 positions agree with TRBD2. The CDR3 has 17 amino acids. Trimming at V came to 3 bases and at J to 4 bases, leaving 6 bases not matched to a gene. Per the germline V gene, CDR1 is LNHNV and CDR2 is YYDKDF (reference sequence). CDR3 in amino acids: CATSRTLGLAGADTQYF. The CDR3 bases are TGTGCCACCAGCAGGACATTGGGACTAGCGGGGGCAGATACGCAGTATTTT.

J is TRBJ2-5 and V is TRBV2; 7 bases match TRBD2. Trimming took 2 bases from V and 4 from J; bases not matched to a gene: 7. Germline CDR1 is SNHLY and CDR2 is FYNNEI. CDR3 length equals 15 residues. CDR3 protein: CASSELRTSAETQYF. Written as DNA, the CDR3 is TGTGCCAGCAGTGAACTCCGGACTAGTGCAGAGACCCAGTACTTC.

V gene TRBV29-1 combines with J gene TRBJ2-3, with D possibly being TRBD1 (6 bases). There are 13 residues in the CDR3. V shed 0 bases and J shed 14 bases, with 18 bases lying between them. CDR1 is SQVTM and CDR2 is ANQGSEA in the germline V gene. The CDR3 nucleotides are TGCAGCGTTGAAGATCTTCAGGGGACCTACACGTATTTT. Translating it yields CSVEDLQGTYTYF.

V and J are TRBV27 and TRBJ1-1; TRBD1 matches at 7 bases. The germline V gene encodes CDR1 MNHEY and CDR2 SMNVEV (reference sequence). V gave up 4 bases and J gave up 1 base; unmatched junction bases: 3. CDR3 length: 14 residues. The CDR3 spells CASSSYRGNTEAFF. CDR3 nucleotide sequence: TGTGCCAGCAGTTCCTACAGGGGGAACACTGAAGCTTTCTTT.

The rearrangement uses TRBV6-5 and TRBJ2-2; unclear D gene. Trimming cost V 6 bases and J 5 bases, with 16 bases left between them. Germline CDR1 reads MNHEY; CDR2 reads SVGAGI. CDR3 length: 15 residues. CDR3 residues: CASSPRGSRTGELFF. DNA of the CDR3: TGTGCCAGCAGCCCCCGAGGCTCGAGGACCGGGGAGCTGTTTTTT.

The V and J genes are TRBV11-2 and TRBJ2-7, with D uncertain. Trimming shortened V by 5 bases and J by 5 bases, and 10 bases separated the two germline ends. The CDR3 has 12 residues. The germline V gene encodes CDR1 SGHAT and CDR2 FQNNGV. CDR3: CASSLPSDEQYF. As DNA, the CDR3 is TGTGCCAGCAGCCTTCCTTCGGACGAGCAGTACTTC. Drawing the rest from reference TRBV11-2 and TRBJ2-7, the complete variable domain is EAGVAQSPRYKIIEKRQSVAFWCNPISGHATLYWYQQILGQGPKLLIQFQNNGVVDDSQLPKDRFSAERLKGVDSTLKIQPAKLEDSAVYLCASSLPSDEQYFGPGTRLTVT.

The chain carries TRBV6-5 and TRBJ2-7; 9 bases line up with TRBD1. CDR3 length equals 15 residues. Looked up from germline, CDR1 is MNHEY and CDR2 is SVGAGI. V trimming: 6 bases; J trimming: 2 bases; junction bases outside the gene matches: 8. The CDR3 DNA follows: TGTGCCAGCAGATCTATCCGGACAGGGGCCTACGAGCAGTACTTC. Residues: CASRSIRTGAYEQYF.

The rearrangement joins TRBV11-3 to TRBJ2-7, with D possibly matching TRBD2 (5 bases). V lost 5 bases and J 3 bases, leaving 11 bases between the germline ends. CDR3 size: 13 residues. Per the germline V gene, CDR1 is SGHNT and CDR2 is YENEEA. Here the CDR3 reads CASSRTADYEQYF. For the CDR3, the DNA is TGTGCCAGCAGCCGGACTGCCGACTACGAGCAGTACTTC.

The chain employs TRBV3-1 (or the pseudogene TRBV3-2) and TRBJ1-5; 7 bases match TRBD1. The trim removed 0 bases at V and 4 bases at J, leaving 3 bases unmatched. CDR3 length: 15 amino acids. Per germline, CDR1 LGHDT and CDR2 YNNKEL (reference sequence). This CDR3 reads CASSQEGTENQPQHF. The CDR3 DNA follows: TGTGCCAGCAGCCAAGAGGGGACAGAGAATCAGCCCCAGCATTTT.